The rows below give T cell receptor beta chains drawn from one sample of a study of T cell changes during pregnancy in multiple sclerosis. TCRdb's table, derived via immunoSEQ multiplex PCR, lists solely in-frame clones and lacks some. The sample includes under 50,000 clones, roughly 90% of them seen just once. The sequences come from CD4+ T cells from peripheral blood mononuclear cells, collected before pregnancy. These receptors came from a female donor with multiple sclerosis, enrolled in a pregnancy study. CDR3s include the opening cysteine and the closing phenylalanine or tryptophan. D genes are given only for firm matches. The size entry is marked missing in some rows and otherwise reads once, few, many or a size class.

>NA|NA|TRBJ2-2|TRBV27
CASSLYGGRNTGELFF
TGTGCCAGCAGTTTATACGGGGGGCGGAACACCGGGGAGCTGTTTTTT
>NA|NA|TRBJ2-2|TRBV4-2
CASSHRRGSTGELFF
TGTGCCAGCAGCCATCGTAGGGGTTCCACCGGGGAGCTGTTTTTT
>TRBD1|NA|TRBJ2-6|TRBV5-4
CASSFHRDSLSGANVLTF
TGTGCCAGCAGCTTTCACCGGGACAGTCTCTCTGGGGCCAACGTCCTGACTTTC
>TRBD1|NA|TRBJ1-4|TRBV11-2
CASSHGQGGEKLFF
TGTGCCAGCAGCCACGGACAGGGTGGCGAAAAACTGTTTTTT
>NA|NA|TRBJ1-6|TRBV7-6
CASSLQGSNSPLHF
TGTGCCAGCAGCTTACAGGGTTCTAATTCACCCCTCCACTTT
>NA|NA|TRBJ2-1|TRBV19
CASSRSGRSRDNEQFF
TGTGCCAGTAGTAGGTCTGGCAGGTCGAGGGACAATGAGCAGTTCTTC
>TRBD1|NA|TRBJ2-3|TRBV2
CASRNRGPTDTQYF
TGTGCCAGCAGAAACAGGGGACCCACAGATACGCAGTATTTT
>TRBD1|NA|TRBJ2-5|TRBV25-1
CASSAGTGPQETQYF
TGTGCCAGCAGTGCAGGGACAGGACCGCAAGAGACCCAGTACTTC
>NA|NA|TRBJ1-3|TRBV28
CASSRPVHRVFGNTIYF
TGTGCCAGCAGTCGGCCCGTACACAGGGTTTTTGGAAACACCATATATTTT
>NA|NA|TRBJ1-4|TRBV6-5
CASSSQGAGNEKLFF
TGTGCCAGCAGTTCACAGGGTGCGGGTAATGAAAAACTGTTTTTT
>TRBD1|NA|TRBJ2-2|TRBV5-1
CASTPGGTGELFF
TGCGCCAGCACCCCAGGGGGAACCGGGGAGCTGTTTTTT
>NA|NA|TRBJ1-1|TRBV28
CASSLGGRIEAFF
TGTGCCAGCAGTCTCGGAGGGCGGATTGAAGCTTTCTTT
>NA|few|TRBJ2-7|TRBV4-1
CASSQKPLKSEQYF
TGCGCCAGCAGCCAAAAGCCCTTAAAATCCGAGCAGTACTTC
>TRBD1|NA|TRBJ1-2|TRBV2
CASGRDRGRGDYGYTF
TGTGCCAGCGGGAGGGACAGGGGGCGCGGAGACTATGGCTACACCTTC
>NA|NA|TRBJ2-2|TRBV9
CASSVAPLSLGELFF
TGTGCCAGCAGCGTAGCCCCTTTGTCCCTCGGGGAGCTGTTTTTT
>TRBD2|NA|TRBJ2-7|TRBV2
CASTRERGGGEQYF
TGTGCCAGCACGAGGGAGCGGGGGGGAGGGGAGCAGTACTTC
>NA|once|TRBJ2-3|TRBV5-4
CASSLFGDTQYF
TGTGCCAGCAGCTTGTTCGGGGATACGCAGTATTTT
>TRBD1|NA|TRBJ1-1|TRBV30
CALEGVLDRGSPYTEAFF
TGTGCGCTGGAGGGCGTCTTGGACAGGGGGTCCCCGTACACTGAAGCTTTCTTT
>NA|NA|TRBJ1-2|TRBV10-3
CAISHGRVPDGYTF
TGTGCCATCAGTCACGGCAGGGTTCCCGATGGCTACACCTTC
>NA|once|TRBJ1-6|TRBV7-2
CASSDRRTALNSPLHF
TGTGCCAGCAGCGACAGGAGGACAGCCCTAAATTCACCCCTCCACTTT
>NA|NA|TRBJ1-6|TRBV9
CASSVAAGQGSPLHF
TGTGCCAGCAGCGTAGCGGCAGGGCAGGGATCACCCCTCCACTTT
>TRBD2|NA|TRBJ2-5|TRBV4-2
CASSQGIHGTSGGAGGETQYF
TGTGCCAGCAGCCAGGGTATACACGGGACTAGCGGGGGGGCAGGTGGAGAGACCCAGTACTTC
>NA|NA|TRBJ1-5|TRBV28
CASTGLDSNQPQHF
TGTGCCAGCACGGGACTGGATAGCAATCAGCCCCAGCATTTT
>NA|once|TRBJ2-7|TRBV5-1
CASSLPPLSQGRRAYEQYF
TGCGCCAGCAGCCTACCTCCCCTATCCCAGGGGAGAAGAGCCTACGAGCAGTACTTC
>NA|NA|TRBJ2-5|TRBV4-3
CASSATAQETQYF
TGCGCCAGCAGCGCGACAGCCCAAGAGACCCAGTACTTC
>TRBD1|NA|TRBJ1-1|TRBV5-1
CASSPDRGPEAFF
TGCGCCAGCAGCCCTGACAGGGGGCCTGAAGCTTTCTTT
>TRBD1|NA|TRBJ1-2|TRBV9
CASSVGVDRGGFGYTF
TGTGCCAGCAGCGTAGGAGTGGACAGGGGAGGTTTTGGCTACACCTTC
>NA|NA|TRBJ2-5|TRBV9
CASSVTGHGETQYF
TGTGCCAGCAGCGTGACGGGACACGGAGAGACCCAGTACTTC
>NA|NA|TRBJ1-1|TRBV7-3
CASSLTGAGTEAFF
TGTGCCAGCAGCTTAACAGGGGCTGGGACTGAAGCTTTCTTT
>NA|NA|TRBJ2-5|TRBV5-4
CASSYDQGRETQYF
TGTGCCAGCAGCTACGATCAGGGTCGGGAGACCCAGTACTTC
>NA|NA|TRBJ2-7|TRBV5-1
CASSQSPGQSYEQYF
TGCGCCAGCAGCCAAAGCCCGGGACAATCCTACGAGCAGTACTTC
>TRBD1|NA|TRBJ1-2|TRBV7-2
CASSSRTGESGYGYTF
TGTGCCAGCAGCTCGCGGACAGGGGAAAGTGGCTATGGCTACACCTTC
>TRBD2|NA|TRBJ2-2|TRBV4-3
CASSRNSGGETGELFF
TGCGCCAGCAGCCGGAATAGCGGGGGGGAGACCGGGGAGCTGTTTTTT
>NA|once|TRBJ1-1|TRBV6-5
CASSYSGAQGAEAFF
TGTGCCAGCAGTTACTCGGGGGCCCAAGGTGCTGAAGCTTTCTTT
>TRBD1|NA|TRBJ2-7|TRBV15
CATSSSWTGASYEQYF
TGTGCCACCAGCAGCTCATGGACAGGGGCATCCTACGAGCAGTACTTC
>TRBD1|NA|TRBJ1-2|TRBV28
CASSFVWDSYYGYTF
TGTGCCAGCAGTTTTGTGTGGGACAGCTACTATGGCTACACCTTC
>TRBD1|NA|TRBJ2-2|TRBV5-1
CASSYSGGSGELFF
TGCGCCAGCAGCTATTCAGGGGGCTCCGGGGAGCTGTTTTTT
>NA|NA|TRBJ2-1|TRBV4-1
CASSQEGGAFSSYNEQFF
TGCGCCAGCAGCCAAGAGGGCGGGGCCTTCAGCTCCTACAATGAGCAGTTCTTC
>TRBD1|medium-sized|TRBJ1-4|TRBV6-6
CASSPTGVSGEKLFF
TGTGCCAGCAGTCCCACAGGGGTCAGCGGGGAAAAACTGTTTTTT
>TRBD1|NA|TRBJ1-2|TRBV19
CASSTGQGYGYTF
TGTGCCAGTAGTACCGGACAGGGCTATGGCTACACCTTC
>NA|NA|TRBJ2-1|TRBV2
CASRDTSYNEQFF
TGTGCCAGCCGGGACACCTCCTACAATGAGCAGTTCTTC
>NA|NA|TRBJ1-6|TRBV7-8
CASSFSGGPRSPLHF
TGTGCCAGCAGCTTTAGCGGGGGACCGCGTTCACCCCTCCACTTT
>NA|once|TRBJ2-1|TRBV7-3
CASSLTGGRGYNEQFF
TGTGCCAGCAGCTTAACCGGGGGAAGAGGCTACAATGAGCAGTTCTTC